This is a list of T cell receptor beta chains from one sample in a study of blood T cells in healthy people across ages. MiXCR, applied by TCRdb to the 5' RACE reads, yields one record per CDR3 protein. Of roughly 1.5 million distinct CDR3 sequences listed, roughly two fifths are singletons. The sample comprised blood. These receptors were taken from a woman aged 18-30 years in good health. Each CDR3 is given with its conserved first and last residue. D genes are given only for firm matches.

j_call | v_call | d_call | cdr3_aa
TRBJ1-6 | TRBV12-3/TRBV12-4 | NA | CASMTGPYNSPLHF
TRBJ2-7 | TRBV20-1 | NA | CSARGLRESEQYF
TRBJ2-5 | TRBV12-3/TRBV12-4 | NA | CASSSASGRGWGETQYF
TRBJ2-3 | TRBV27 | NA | CASRYMTSTDTQYF
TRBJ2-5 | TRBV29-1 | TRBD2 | CSVKTSGRVETQYF
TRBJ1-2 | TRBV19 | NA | CASSGGDTYGYTF
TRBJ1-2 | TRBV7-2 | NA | CASSAGASGYGYTF
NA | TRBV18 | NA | CASSPTLGSSYEQYF
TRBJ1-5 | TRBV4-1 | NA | CASSQGARPYTPQHF
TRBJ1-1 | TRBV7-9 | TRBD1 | CASSHRDRDTEAFF
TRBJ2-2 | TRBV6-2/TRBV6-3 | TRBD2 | CASSYGSGTSAGELFF
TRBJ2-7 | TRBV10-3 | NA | CAISELDGSSYEQYF
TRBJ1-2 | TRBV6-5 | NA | CASSQGGAHLSQGYTF
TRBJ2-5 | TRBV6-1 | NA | CASSEIGPGPQKTQYF
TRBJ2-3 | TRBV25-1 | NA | CASIQGTDTQYF
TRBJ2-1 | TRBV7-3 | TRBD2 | CASSSTGTSVYNEQFF
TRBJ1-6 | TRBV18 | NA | CASSLGPSNSPLHF
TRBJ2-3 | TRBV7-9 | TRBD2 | CASSPGTSSTDTQYF
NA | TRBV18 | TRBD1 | CASGQGLYEQYF
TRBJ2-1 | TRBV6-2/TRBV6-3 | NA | CASTEPGAPYNEQFF
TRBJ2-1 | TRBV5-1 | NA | CASSLSYVRGDEQFF
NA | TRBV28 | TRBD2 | CASSFPPSSGTTGYEQYF
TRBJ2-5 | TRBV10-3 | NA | CAISEPDAISETQYF
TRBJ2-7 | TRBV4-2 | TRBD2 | CASRRETSGSSYEQYF